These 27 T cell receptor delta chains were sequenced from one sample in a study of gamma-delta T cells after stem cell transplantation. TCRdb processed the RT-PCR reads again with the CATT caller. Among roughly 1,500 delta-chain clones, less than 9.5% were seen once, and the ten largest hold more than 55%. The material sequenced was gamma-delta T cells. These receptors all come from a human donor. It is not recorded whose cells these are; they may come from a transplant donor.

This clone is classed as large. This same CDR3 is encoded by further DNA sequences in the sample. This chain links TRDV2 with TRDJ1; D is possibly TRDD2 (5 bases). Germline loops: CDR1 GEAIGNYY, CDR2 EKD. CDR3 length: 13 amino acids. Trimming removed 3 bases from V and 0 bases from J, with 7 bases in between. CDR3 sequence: CACDALHTDKLIF. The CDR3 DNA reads TGTGCCTGTGACGCCCTTCACACCGATAAACTCATCTTT.

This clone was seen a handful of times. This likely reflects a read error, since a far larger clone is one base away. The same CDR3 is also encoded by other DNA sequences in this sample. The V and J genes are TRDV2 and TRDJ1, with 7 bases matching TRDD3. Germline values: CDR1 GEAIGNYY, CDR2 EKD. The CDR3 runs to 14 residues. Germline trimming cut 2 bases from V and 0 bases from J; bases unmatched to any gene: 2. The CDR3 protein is CACDKLGYTDKLIF. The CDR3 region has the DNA TGTGCCTGTGACAAACTGGGGTACACCGATAAACTCATCTTT.

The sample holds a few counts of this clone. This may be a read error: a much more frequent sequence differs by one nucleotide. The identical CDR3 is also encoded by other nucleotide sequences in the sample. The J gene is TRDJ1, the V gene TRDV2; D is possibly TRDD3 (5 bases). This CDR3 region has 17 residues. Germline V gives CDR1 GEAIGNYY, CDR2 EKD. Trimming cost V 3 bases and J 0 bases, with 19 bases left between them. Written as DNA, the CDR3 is TGTGCCTGTGACGCGTTGGGGACAGAGGACGACACCGATAAACTCATCTTT. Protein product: CACDALGTEDDTDKLIF.

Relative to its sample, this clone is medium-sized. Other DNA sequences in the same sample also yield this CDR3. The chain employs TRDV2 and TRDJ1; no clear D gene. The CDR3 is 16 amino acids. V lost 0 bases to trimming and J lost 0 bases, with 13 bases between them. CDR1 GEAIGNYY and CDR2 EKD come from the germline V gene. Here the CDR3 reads CACDTLAPDNTDKLIF. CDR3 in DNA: TGTGCCTGTGACACCTTAGCGCCTGACAACACCGATAAACTCATCTTT.

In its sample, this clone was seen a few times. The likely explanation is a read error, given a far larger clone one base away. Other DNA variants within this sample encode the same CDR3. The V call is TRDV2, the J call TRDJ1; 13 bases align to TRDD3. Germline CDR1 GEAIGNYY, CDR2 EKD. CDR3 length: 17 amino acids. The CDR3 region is CACDTLLGDTLSDKLIF. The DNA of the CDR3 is TGTGCCTGTGACACCCTACTGGGGGATACGCTGTCCGATAAGCTCATCTTT.

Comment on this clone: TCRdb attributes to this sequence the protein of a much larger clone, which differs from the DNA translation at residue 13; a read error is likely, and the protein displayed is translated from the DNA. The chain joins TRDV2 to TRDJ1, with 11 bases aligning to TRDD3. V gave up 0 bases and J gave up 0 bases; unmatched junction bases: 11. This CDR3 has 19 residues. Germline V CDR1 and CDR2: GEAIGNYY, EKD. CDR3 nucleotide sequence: TGTGCCTGTGACACCGTAAAGTTGGGGGATACGCGAGACACCGATAAACTCATCTTT. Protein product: CACDTVKLGDTRDTDKLIF.

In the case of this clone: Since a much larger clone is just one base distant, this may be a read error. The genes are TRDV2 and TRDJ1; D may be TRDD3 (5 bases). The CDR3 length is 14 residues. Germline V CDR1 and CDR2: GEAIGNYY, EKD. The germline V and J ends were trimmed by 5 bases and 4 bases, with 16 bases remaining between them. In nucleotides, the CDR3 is TGTGCCTGTGGCGCCGTTGGGGCCGTCGATAAACTCATCTTT. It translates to CACGAVGAVDKLIF.

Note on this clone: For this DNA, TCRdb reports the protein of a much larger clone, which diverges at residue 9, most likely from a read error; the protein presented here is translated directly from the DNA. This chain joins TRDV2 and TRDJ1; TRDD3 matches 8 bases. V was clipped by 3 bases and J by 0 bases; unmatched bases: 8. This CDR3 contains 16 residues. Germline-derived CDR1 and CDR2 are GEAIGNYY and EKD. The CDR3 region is CACDLLGAPYTDKLIF. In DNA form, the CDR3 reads TGTGCCTGTGACCTACTGGGGGCCCCGTACACCGATAAACTCATCTTT.

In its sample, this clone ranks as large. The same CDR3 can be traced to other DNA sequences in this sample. This CDR3 reads CACDTVNSGTGGVGKLIF. The CDR3 bases are TGTGCCTGTGACACCGTTAATTCCGGTACTGGAGGGGTTGGTAAACTCATCTTT. The chain has TRDV2 and TRDJ1; D is possibly TRDD3 (5 bases). The CDR3 is made up of 18 amino acids. Germline loops: CDR1 GEAIGNYY, CDR2 EKD. The V and J ends lost 0 bases and 7 bases respectively, with 26 bases between them.

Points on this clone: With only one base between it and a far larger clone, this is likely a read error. The CDR3 sequence: CACDAVLGENKLIF. The CDR3 DNA reads TGTGCCTGTGACGCCGTGCTGGGGGAGAATAAACTCATCTTT. This sequence joins TRDV2 and TRDJ1; 8 nucleotides agree with TRDD3. The ends lost 3 bases at V and 6 bases at J; junction bases unmatched: 8. This CDR3 comprises 14 residues. Germline CDR1 is GEAIGNYY and CDR2 is EKD.

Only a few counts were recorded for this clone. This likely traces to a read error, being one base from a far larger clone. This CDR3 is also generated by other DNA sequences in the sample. The DNA for the CDR3 is TGTGCCTGTGACACCATGGGCCTGCCTTCCGATAAACTCATCTTT. Amino acids: CACDTMGLPSDKLIF. V usage is TRDV2 and J usage is TRDJ1; D uncertain. The V and J ends lost 0 bases and 3 bases respectively, with 13 bases between them. This CDR3 contains 15 residues. The germline V gene has CDR1 GEAIGNYY and CDR2 EKD.

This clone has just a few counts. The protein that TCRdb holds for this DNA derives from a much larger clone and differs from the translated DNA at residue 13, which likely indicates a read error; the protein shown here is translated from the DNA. CDR3: CACDTLGIRGYTNKLIF. The CDR3 DNA reads as TGTGCCTGTGACACCCTGGGGATACGAGGGTACACCAATAAACTCATCTTT. The V and J genes are TRDV2 and TRDJ1; 9 bases match TRDD3. CDR1 GEAIGNYY and CDR2 EKD come from the germline V gene. The CDR3 extends over 17 amino acids.

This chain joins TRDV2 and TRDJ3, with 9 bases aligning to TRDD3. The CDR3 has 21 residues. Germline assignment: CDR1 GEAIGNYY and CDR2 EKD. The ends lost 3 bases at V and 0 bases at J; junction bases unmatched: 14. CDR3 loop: CACDELAGGFQSSWDTRQMFF. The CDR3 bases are TGTGCCTGTGACGAGCTGGCTGGGGGATTCCAGAGCTCCTGGGACACCCGACAGATGTTTTTC.

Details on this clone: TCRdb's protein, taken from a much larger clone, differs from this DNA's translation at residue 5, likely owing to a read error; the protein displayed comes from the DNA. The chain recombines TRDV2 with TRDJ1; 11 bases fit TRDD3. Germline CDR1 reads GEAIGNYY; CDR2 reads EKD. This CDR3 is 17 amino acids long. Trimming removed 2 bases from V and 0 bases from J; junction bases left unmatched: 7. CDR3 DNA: TGTGCCTGTGACAGATTGGGGGATACGCGGTACACCGATAAACTCATCTTT. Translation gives CACDRLGDTRYTDKLIF.

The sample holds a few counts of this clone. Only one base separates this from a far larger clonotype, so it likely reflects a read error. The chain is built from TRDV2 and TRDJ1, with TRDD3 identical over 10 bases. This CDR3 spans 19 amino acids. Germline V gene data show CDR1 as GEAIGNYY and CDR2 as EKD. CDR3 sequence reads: CARDTVPTLGDETTDKLIF. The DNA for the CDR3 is TGTGCCCGTGACACCGTTCCTACACTGGGGGATGAAACCACCGATAAACTCATCTTT.

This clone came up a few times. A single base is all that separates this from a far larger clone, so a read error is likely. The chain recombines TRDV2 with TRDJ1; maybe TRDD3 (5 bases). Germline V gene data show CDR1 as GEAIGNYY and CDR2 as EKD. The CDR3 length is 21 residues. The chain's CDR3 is CACGTVSGAGGAPSYTDKLIF. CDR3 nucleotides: TGTGCCTGTGGCACCGTGTCTGGCGCGGGGGGCGCCCCCTCGTACACCGATAAACTCATCTTT.

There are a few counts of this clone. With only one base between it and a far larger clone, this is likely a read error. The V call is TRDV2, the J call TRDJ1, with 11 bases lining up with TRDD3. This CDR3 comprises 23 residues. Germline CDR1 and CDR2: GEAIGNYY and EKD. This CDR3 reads CARDPLSHRVGDTSSYDTDKLIF. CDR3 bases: TGTGCCCGTGACCCGCTCTCCCACCGGGTGGGGGATACGAGTTCTTATGACACCGATAAACTCATCTTT.

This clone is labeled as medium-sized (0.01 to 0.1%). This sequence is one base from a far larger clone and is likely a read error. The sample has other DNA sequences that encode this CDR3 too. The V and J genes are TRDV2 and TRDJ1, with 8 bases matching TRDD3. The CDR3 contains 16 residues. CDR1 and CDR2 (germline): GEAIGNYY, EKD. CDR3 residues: CACDKLGILAPDKLIF. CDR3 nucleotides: TGCGCCTGTGACAAACTGGGGATACTCGCTCCCGATAAACTCATCTTT.

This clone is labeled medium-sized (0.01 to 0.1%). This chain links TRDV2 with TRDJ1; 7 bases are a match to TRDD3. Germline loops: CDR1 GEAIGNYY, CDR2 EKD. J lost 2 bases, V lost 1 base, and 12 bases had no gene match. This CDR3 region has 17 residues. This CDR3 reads CACDTIGGSSGTDKLIF. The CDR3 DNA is TGTGCCTGTGACACGATCGGGGGATCGTCCGGGACCGATAAACTCATCTTT.

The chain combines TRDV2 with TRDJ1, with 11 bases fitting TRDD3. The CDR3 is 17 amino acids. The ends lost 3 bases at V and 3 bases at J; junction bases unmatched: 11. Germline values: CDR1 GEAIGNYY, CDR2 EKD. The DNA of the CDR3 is TGTGCCTGTGACGGGATGGGGGATACGCTTGAAGCCGATAAACTCATCTTT. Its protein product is CACDGMGDTLEADKLIF.

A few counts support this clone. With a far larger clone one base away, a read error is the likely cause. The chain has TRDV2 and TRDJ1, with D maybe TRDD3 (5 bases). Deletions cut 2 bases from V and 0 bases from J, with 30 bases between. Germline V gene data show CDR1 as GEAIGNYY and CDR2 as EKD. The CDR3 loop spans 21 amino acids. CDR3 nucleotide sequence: TGTGCCTGTGACATCGTGTCTGGCGCGGGGGGCGCCCCCTCGTACACCGATAAACTCATCTTT. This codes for CACDIVSGAGGAPSYTDKLIF.

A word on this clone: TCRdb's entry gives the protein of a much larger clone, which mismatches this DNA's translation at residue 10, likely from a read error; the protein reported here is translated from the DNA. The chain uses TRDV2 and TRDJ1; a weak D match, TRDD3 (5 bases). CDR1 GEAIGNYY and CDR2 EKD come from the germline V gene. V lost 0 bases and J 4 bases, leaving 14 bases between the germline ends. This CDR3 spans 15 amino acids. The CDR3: CACDTVEQYVDKLIF. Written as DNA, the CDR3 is TGTGCCTGTGACACCGTCGAGCAATACGTCGATAAACTCATCTTT.

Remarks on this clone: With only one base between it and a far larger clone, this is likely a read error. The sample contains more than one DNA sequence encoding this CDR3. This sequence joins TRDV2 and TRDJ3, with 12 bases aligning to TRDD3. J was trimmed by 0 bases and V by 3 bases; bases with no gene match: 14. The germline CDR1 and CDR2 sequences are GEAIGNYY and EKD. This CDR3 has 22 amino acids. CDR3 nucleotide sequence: TGTGCCTGTGACGAGCCTGGGGGATACGCGGAGGGAAGCTCCTGGGACACCCGACAGATGTTTTTC. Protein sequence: CACDEPGGYAEGSSWDTRQMFF.

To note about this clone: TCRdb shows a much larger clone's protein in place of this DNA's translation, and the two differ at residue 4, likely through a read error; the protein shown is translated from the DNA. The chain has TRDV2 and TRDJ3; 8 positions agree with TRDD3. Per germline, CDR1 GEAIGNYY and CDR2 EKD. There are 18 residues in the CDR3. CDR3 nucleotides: TGTGCCTGTGGCACCCTGGGGGACCGCTCCTGGGACACCCGACAGATGTTTTTC. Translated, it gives CACGTLGDRSWDTRQMFF.

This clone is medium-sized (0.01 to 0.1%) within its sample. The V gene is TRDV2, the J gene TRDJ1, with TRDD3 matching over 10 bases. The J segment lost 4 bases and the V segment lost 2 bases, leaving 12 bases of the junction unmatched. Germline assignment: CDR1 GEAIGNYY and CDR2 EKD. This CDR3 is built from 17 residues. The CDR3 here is CACDILRGIRGGDKLIF. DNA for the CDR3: TGTGCCTGTGACATACTCCGGGGGATACGCGGGGGCGATAAACTCATCTTT.

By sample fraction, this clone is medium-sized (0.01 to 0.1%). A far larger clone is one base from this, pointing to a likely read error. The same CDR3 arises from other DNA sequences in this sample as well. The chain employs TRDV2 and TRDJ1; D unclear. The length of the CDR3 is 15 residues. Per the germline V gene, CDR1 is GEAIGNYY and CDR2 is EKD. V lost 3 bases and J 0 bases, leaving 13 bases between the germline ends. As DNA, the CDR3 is TGTGCCTGTGACCCCCTTATGCCAGACACCGATAAACTCATCTTT. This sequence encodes CACDPLMPDTDKLIF.

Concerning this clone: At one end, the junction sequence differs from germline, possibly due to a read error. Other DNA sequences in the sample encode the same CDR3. This chain's CDR3 is CACDGMSGAYTDKLIF. For the CDR3, the DNA is TGTGCATGTGACGGCATGTCGGGGGCTTACACCGATAAACTCATCTTT. The rearrangement links TRDV2 to TRDJ1; possible D gene TRDD3, 5 bases. The germline CDR1 and CDR2 sequences are GEAIGNYY and EKD. This CDR3 contains 16 residues.